Included here is one TCR beta chain sequence, with context. The germline CDR1 and CDR2 sequences are LNHDA and SQIVND (reference sequence). The CDR3 length is 15 residues. The V end lost 6 bases, the J end lost 2 bases, and 16 bases lay between the germline ends. The method was immunoSEQ multiplex PCR; TCRdb's version includes in-frame clones alone and lacks a portion of them. The sample records 250,000 to 350,000 clones, roughly 90% being singletons. The data belong to a study of blood T cell repertoires in COVID-19. Across the study: Some COVID-19 samples were acute and others convalescent; all came from the United States, Italy and Spain. T cells, B-cell-depleted T cells, or PBMCs supplied cDNA or gDNA.

The sequenced material came from peripheral blood. The chain recombines TRBV19 with TRBJ2-5; perhaps TRBD2 as D (5 bases). The clonotype originates from a woman aged 45-65 years who had recovered from COVID-19. The CDR3 bases are TGTGCCAGTAGCCCGGGAACCGAACCTCAAGAGACCCAGTACTTC. Protein: CASSPGTEPQETQYF.